The subject of this entry is one TCR beta chain. The clone's antigen remains unknown. Base qualities are not provided; no much larger clone lies one nucleotide away. The data derive from a study of cytotoxic CD8 clonotypes in ibrutinib-treated CLL (dated by TCRdb to about 2021). The study in broad terms: The cohort included about 15 treatment-naive and eleven to twelve relapsed/refractory patients; 17 to 18 were IGHV unmutated. Cryopreserved peripheral blood mononuclear cells were collected at three points: before therapy, at response, and at either sustained remission or disease progression. Every remission and progressive disease sample was obtained while ibrutinib was still being received by the patients. Responses were partial in roughly 24 patients and complete in 2; after median approximately 5.5 years follow-up, 14 stayed in remission and about twelve progressed. On average, each sample had 255,043 productive templates and approximately 89,000 productive rearrangements. Response samples were taken after a median of approximately eleven months on treatment, ranging from about 6 to 36 months. Longitudinal samples were available for about 30% of the 86 trial participants. What the study reported, not specific to this receptor: At baseline, clonality was higher than in age-matched healthy donors and showed a strong correlation with circulating CD8+ T-cell counts. Clonality rose at ibrutinib response, remained stable during sustained remission, and dropped back toward baseline at progression. Public clonotypes were rare and either shrank or stayed stable during treatment, and the rise in clonality at ibrutinib response reflected expansion of private clonotypes. Lymph node repertoires were not examined, and the timing of sampling was not matched between patients in sustained remission and those whose disease progressed.

Deletion took 3 bases off V and 8 bases off J, with a span of 5 bases between the germline ends. The CDR3 covers 11 residues, taking in both the cysteine and the phenylalanine. Only the CDR3 portion is preserved as DNA: 33 bases, with reading frame beginning at the first base. CDR1 is given as MNHEY and CDR2 as SMNVEV, both from the germline V gene (reference sequence). On a MiSeq, deep resolution sequencing aimed for a depth between 1 in 1 million and 1 in 200,000 T cells, with each clonotype covered about 9.9x on average. TCR beta libraries were generated with the immunoSEQ hsTCRB Kit. Turning to the authors' computational methods: Data were analyzed with ImmunoSEQ Data Assistant and ImmunoSEQ Analyzer, with V, D and J genes assigned per IMGT definitions. Clonality, which ranges from 0 to 1, was calculated by subtracting the normalized Shannon entropy of productive rearrangement frequencies from one. Only overrepresented clonotypes making up at least 0.05% of the repertoire of each patient were included in the public clonotype analysis. About a dozen age-matched healthy donor repertoires from immuneACCESS served as clonality controls. What TCRdb holds here is the immuneACCESS table cut down to in-frame rearrangements. Part of the clones is not present; checked against another copy, under half of the missing clones reflect an unresolved V gene, and the others are unexplained. That table furnishes V, J and clone size, whereas the DNA furnished D and trimming. The sample table lists about 140,000 clones, around three quarters of them with a count of one. The ten largest clones take up 25% to 35% of the sample.

Read against the paper, the sample's time point label means: approximately 11 months on ibrutinib. For TCR beta library preparation, about 2 micrograms of genomic DNA was extracted from cryopreserved PBMCs. Longitudinal blood samples from CLL patients receiving ibrutinib monotherapy were subjected to high-throughput TCR beta sequencing. Patients were enrolled in a phase 2 open-label single-center ibrutinib monotherapy trial. The chain joins TRBV27 to TRBJ2-1; the D match is possibly TRBD1 or TRBD2, with 5 bases aligned in each. The material sequenced was PBMCs, taken after 12 months of ibrutinib treatment. This TCR derives from a human donor with chronic lymphocytic leukemia. The CDR3 region: CASSLGDEQFF. The DNA is as follows: TGTGCCAGCAGTTTGGGGGATGAGCAGTTCTTC.